This T cell receptor beta chain was identified during a study of T-cell reconstitution after alpha-beta-depleted transplantation in children. This clonotype was detected only a few times. This CDR3 has 18 amino acids. V shed 1 base, J shed 3 bases, and the junction held 12 bases outside the gene matches. Germline values: CDR1 SGHAT, CDR2 FQDESV (reference sequence). During its preparation, the TCRbeta library received unique molecular identifiers. TCRdb independently ran MiXCR on the PCR reads; one entry per CDR3 protein. In the table there are about 830,000 distinct CDR3 sequences, approximately 15% of which are singletons.

This specimen was PBMCs, mostly from graft donor cells, taken 360 days after TCRalphabeta/CD19-depleted stem cell transplant. The V call is TRBV11-1, the J call TRBJ1-5; 7 bases are shared with TRBD1. The sequence derives from a male patient under 18 who had a stem cell transplant for acute lymphoblastic leukemia, so the T cells may come from the graft donor. The CDR3: CASSLGRLTGTFNQPQHF. Here the CDR3 DNA reads TGTGCCAGCAGCTTAGGGCGCCTGACAGGGACTTTCAATCAGCCCCAGCATTTT.